This TCR beta chain was profiled in a study of shared clonotypes between healthy human individuals. Study at large: There were three CD4 naive, three CD4 memory, two CD8 naive and one CD8 memory plates per donor.

Each subset's genomic DNA was split evenly across several immunoSEQ plates. Assay used: immunoSEQ multiplex PCR; TCRdb lists only in-frame clones, some missing. The repertoire includes 2,500,000 or so clones, 93% of them detected once, and 0.36% sits in the top ten. Germline CDR1 SGDLS, CDR2 YYNGEE. This CDR3 has 15 amino acids. V shed 3 bases and J 5 bases; nucleotides not matched to a gene: 11. The receptor was isolated from a man younger than 35 in good health. Some clones in this sample may be carry-over from other donors' samples. The gene calls are TRBV9 and TRBJ2-7; 7 nucleotides align to TRBD1. Sequencing was done on a sample of naive CD4+ T cells from PBMCs. Subset here: CD45RA+ positively selected. As DNA, the CDR3 is TGTGCCAGCAGCGCCTTTCCTTGGCAGGGGGACGAGCAGTACTTC. Amino acids: CASSAFPWQGDEQYF.